This TCR beta chain was profiled in a study of cytomegalovirus exposure and HLA in healthy donors. On this clone: Its antigen is undetermined.

Study conclusions and caveats: Across donors, sequencing depth was assumed by presence/absence analyses to be roughly uniform.

Germline V gives CDR1 LNHDA, CDR2 SQIVND (reference sequence). The length of the CDR3 is 17 residues. V trimming: 2 bases; J trimming: 2 bases; junction bases outside the gene matches: 9. It was with 60 Vbeta and 13 Jbeta primers that the PCR ran. This table comes from immunoSEQ multiplex PCR, and its TCRdb copy is limited to in-frame clones, with some not included. The sample records more than 100,000 clones, under 85% being singletons. The chain joins TRBV19 to TRBJ2-7, with 10 bases lining up with TRBD2. Sequencing was done on a sample of PBMCs. The clonotype originates from a human donor in good health. CDR3 residues: CASSIFPASGSTYEQYF. CDR3 DNA sequence: TGTGCCAGTAGTATATTCCCGGCTAGCGGGAGCACCTACGAGCAGTACTTC.